This T cell receptor beta chain was captured in a study of T cell responses to AZD1222 COVID-19 vaccine. Produced via immunoSEQ multiplex PCR; TCRdb's table is partial and in-frame only. Of 150,000 to 200,000 clones listed, almost 95% were seen once; the top ten hold around 2.3%. Germline V CDR1 and CDR2: MGHRA, YSYEKL. The ends lost 1 base at V and 1 base at J; junction bases unmatched: 5. The CDR3 runs to 17 residues. Study-wide findings and caveats: Possibly, clonal diversity was underestimated; donors were largely white British and included more females.

Concerning this clone: Its antigen is not identified.

V usage is TRBV4-1 and J usage is TRBJ2-4; 9 positions match TRBD2. This specimen was peripheral blood, taken on day 0 of AZD1222 vaccination. The source is an adult in good health. The CDR3 protein is CASSQGLAVSAKNIQYF. CDR3 DNA: TGCGCCAGCAGCCAAGGACTAGCGGTTTCGGCCAAAAACATTCAGTACTTC.